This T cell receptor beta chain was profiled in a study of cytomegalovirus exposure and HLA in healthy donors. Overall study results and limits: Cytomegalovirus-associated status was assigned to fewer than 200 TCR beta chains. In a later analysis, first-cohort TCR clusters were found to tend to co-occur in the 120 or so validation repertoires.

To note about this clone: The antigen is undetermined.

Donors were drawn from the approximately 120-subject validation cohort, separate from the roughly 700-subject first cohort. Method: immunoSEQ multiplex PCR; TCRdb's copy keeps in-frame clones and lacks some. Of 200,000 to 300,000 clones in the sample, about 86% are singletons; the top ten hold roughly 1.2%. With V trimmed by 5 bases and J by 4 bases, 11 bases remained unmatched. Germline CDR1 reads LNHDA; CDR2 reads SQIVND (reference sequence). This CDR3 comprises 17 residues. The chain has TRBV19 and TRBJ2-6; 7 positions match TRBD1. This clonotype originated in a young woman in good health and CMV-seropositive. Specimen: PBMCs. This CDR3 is CASSPNPTGSGANVLTF. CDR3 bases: TGTGCCAGTAGTCCCAACCCGACAGGGTCCGGGGCCAACGTCCTGACTTTC. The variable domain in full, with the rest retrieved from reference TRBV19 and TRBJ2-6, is DGGITQSPKYLFRKEGQNVTLSCEQNLNHDAMYWYRQDPGQGLRLIYYSQIVNDFQKGDIAEGYSVSREKKESFPLTVTSAQKNPTAFYLCASSPNPTGSGANVLTFGAGSRLTVL.